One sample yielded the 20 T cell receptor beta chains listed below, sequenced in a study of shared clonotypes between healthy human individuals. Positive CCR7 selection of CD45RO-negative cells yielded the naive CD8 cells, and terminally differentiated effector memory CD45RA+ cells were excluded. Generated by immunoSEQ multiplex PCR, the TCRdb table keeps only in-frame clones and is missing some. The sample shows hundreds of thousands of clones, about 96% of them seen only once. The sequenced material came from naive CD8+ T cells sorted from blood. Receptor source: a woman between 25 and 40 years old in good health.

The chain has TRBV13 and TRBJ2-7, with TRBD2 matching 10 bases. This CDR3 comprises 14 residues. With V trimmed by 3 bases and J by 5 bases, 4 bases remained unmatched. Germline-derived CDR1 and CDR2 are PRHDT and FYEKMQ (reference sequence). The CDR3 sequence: CASSFVLAGDEQYF. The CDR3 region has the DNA TGTGCCAGCAGCTTCGTCCTAGCGGGAGACGAGCAGTACTTC.

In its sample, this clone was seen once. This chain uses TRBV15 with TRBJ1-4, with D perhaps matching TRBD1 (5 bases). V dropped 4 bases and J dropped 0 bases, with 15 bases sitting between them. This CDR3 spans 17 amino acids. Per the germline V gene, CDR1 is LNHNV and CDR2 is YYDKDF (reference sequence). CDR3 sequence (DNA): TGTGCCACCAGCAACCCGGGGACGAGACCAACTAATGAAAAACTGTTTTTT. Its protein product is CATSNPGTRPTNEKLFF.

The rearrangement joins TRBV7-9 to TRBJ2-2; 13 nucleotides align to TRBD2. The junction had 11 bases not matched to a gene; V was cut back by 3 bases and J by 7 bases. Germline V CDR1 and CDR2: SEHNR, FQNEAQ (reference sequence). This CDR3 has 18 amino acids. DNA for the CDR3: TGTGCCAGCAGCTTCGGACTAGCGGGAGCAAGACAAATCGGGGAGCTGTTTTTT. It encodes CASSFGLAGARQIGELFF.

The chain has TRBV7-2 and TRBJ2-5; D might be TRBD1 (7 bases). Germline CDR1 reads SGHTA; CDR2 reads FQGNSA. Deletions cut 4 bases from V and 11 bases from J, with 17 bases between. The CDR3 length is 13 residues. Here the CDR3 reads CASSYGTAGEQYF. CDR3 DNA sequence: TGTGCCAGCAGCTACGGGACAGCGGGTGAGCAGTACTTC.

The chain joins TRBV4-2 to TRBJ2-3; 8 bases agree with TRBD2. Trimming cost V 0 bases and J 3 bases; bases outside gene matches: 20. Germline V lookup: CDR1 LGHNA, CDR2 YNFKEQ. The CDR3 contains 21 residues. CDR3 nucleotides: TGTGCCAGCAGCCAAGATTCTCCGGTTAGCGGGAAGGTGTTGTGGACAGATACGCAGTATTTT. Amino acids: CASSQDSPVSGKVLWTDTQYF.

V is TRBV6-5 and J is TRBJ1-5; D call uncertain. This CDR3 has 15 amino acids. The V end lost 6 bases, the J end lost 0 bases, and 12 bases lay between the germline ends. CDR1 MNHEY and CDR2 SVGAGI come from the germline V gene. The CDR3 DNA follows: TGTGCCAGCAGCATCCAAGGACTTAGCAATCAGCCCCAGCATTTT. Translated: CASSIQGLSNQPQHF.

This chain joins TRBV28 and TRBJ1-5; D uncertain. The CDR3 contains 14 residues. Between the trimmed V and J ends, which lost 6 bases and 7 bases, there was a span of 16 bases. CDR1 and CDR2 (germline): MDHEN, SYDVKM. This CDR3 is CASRQRAFGQPQHF. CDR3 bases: TGTGCCAGCAGACAAAGGGCTTTCGGACAGCCCCAGCATTTT.

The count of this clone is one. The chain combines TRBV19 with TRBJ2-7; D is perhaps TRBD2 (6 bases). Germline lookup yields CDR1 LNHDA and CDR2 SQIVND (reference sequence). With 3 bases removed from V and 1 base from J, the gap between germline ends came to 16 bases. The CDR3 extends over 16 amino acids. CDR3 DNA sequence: TGTGCCAGTAGTATGGGTAGGAGGGGCAGGTCCTACGAGCAGTACTTC. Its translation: CASSMGRRGRSYEQYF.

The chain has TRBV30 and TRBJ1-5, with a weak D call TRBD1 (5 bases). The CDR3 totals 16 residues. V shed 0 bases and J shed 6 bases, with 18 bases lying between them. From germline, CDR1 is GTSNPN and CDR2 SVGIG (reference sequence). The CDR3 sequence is CAWSVRYEGIGQPQHF. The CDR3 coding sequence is TGTGCCTGGAGTGTACGTTACGAGGGGATCGGTCAGCCCCAGCATTTT. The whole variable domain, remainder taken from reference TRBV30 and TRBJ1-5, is SQTIHQWPATLVQPVGSPLSLECTVEGTSNPNLYWYRQAAGRGLQLLFYSVGIGQISSEVPQNLSASRPQDRQFILSSKKLLLSDSGFYLCAWSVRYEGIGQPQHFGDGTRLSIL.

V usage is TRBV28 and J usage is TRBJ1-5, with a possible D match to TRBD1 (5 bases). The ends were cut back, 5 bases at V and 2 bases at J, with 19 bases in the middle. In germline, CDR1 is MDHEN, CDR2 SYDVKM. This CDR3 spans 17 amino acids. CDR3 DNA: TGTGCCAGCAGTACTCCTTGGGGGGAGGAAGGCAATCAGCCCCAGCATTTT. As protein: CASSTPWGEEGNQPQHF.

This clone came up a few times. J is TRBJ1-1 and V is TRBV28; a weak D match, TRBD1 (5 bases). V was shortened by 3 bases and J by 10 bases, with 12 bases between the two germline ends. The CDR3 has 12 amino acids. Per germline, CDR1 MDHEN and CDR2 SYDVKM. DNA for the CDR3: TGTGCCAGCAGTTTTCAGGGATCGGGAGCTTTCTTT. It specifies CASSFQGSGAFF.

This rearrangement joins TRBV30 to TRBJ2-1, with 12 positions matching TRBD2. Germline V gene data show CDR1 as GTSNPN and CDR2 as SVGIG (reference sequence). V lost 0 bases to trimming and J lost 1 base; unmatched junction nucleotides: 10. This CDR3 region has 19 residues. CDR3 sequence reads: CAWSVHPSGRAVSYNEQFF. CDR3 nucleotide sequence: TGTGCCTGGAGTGTACATCCTAGCGGGAGGGCCGTTTCCTACAATGAGCAGTTCTTC.

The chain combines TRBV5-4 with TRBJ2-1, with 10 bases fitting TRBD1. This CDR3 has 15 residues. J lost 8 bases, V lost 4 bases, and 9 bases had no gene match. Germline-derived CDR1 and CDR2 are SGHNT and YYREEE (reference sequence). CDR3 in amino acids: CASSARDRGFHEQFF. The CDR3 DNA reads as TGTGCCAGCAGCGCCCGGGACAGGGGTTTTCATGAGCAGTTCTTC.

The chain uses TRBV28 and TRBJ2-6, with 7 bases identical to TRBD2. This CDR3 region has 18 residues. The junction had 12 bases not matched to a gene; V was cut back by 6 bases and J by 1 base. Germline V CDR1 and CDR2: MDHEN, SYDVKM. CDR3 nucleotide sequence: TGTGCCAGCAGAGCCAGCGGGACCGCCTTTTCTGGGGCCAACGTCCTGACTTTC. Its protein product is CASRASGTAFSGANVLTF.

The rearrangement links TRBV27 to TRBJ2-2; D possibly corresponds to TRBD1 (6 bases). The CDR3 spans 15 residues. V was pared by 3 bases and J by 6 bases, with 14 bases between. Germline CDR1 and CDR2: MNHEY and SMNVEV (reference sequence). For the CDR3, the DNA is TGTGCCAGCAGTTTTGGAACAGGGCCTTCCGGGGAGCTGTTTTTT. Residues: CASSFGTGPSGELFF.

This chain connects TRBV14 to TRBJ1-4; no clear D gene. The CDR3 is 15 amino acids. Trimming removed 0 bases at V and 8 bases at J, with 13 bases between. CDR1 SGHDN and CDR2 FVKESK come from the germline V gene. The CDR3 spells CASSQDFVATEKLFF. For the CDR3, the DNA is TGTGCCAGCAGCCAAGATTTTGTGGCAACCGAAAAACTGTTTTTT.

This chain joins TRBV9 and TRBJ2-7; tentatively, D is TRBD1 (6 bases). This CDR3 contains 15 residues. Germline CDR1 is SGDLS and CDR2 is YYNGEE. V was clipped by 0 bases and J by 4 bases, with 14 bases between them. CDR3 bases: TGTGCCAGCAGCGTAGCTTGGGACAACCTTTACGAGCAGTACTTC. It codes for CASSVAWDNLYEQYF.

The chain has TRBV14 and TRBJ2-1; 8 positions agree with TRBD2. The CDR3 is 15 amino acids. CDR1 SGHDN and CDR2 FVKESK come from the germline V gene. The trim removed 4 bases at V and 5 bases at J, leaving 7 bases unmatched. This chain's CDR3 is CASSPPSGRNNEQFF. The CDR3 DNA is TGTGCCAGCAGCCCGCCCAGCGGGAGAAACAATGAGCAGTTCTTC.

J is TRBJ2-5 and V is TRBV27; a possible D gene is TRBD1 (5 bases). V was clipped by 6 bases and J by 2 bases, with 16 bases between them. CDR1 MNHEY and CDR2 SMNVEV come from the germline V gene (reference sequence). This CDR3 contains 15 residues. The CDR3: CASSSMGHPQETQYF. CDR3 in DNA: TGTGCCAGCAGCTCCATGGGGCACCCTCAAGAGACCCAGTACTTC.

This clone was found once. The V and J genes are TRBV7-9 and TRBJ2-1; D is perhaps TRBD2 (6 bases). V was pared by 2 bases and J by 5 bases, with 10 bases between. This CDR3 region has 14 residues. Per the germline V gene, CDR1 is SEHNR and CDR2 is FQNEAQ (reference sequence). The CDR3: CASSLPGLDNEQFF. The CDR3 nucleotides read TGTGCCAGCAGCTTACCGGGACTTGACAATGAGCAGTTCTTC.